This T cell receptor (beta chain) is from a study of T cells in localized non-small cell lung cancer. Points from the study as a whole: Only one tumor region went through sequencing, so heterogeneity may still be there.

The V gene lost 2 bases and the J gene lost 3 bases, with 7 bases spanning the gap. Looked up from germline, CDR1 is MNHEY and CDR2 is SVGAGI. There are 13 residues in the CDR3. As to this clone: Its antigen is unidentified.

The table came from immunoSEQ multiplex PCR; TCRdb's copy has only in-frame clones and leaves some out. This table holds roughly 61,000 clones, roughly 79% found once. The clonotype was recovered from a man between 40 and 70 years old with stage II lung adenocarcinoma. The chain uses TRBV6-5 and TRBJ1-1; no reliable D call. Specimen: PBMCs, collected before any cancer treatment. The CDR3 loop is CASSYDRDTEAFF. The CDR3 DNA sequence: TGTGCCAGCAGTTACGACCGAGACACTGAAGCTTTCTTT.